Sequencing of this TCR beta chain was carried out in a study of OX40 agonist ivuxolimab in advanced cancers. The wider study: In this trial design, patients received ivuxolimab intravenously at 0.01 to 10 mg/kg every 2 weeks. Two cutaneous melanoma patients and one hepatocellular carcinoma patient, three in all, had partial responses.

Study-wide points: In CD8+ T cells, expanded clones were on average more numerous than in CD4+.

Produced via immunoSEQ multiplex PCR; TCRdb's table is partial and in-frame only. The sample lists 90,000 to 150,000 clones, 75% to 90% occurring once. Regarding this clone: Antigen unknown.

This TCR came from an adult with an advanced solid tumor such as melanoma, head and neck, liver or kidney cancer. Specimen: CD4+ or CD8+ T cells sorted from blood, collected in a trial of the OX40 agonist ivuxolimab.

CDR3 in amino acids: CAWSVDRGGRNIQYF. CDR3 DNA: TGTGCCTGGAGTGTAGATAGGGGGGGCCGAAACATTCAGTACTTC. This chain connects TRBV30 to TRBJ2-4; TRBD2 is a possible D gene (7 bases). V was clipped by 0 bases and J by 6 bases, with 15 bases between them. Germline loops: CDR1 GTSNPN, CDR2 SVGIG (reference sequence). The CDR3 is 15 residues long.